The 10 T cell receptor beta chains presented below share a single source sample, sequenced in a study of blood T cell repertoires in COVID-19. TCRdb's table, derived via immunoSEQ multiplex PCR, lists solely in-frame clones and lacks some. The sample lists around 310,000 clones, approximately 91% seen once, with about 9.9% in the top ten. Sequenced material: PBMCs or T cells enriched from blood (not recorded which). The origin of the receptors is a woman in her thirties or forties who had recovered from COVID-19.

V is TRBV7-8 and J is TRBJ2-7; the D gene is possibly TRBD1 (5 bases). Germline loops: CDR1 SGHVS, CDR2 FQNEAQ. The V and J ends lost 3 bases and 1 base respectively, with 13 bases between them. This CDR3 region has 15 residues. CDR3 nucleotides: TGTGCCAGCAGCTTCCCCCCCAGGGTGTCCTACGAGCAGTACTTC. Translation: CASSFPPRVSYEQYF.

This rearrangement joins TRBV7-9 to TRBJ1-5, with TRBD1 matching 9 bases. CDR3 size: 14 residues. The junction had 4 bases not matched to a gene; V was cut back by 5 bases and J by 5 bases. The germline gives CDR1 SEHNR, CDR2 FQNEAQ (reference sequence). The CDR3 DNA reads as TGTGCCAGCAGCGACACAGGGGGCGATCAGCCCCAGCATTTT. Translated, it gives CASSDTGGDQPQHF.

The chain employs TRBV6-5 and TRBJ2-7; 7 bases align to TRBD1. The CDR3 runs 12 residues. Germline values: CDR1 MNHEY, CDR2 SVGAGI. Unmatched junction bases numbered 6, after V lost 11 bases and J lost 2 bases. CDR3 nucleotides: TGTGCCCTCGGGACAGACACCTACGAGCAGTACTTC. Its protein is CALGTDTYEQYF.

This clone was counted a single time. The V call is TRBV19, the J call TRBJ2-4; 9 positions agree with TRBD2. Germline CDR1 reads LNHDA; CDR2 reads SQIVND (reference sequence). The CDR3 extends over 18 amino acids. V was clipped by 5 bases and J by 0 bases; unmatched bases: 11. The CDR3 region is CASSPQRAGGLAKNIQYF. The DNA of the CDR3 is TGTGCCAGTAGTCCCCAGCGAGCGGGAGGTCTAGCCAAAAACATTCAGTACTTC.

This chain connects TRBV6-5 to TRBJ1-5, with 7 nucleotides matching TRBD1. The CDR3 sequence is 16 residues long. Germline V CDR1 and CDR2: MNHEY, SVGAGI. Trimming removed 2 bases from V and 3 bases from J; junction bases left unmatched: 7. The CDR3 sequence: CASSYIQGTPNQPQHF. The DNA for the CDR3 is TGTGCCAGCAGTTACATACAGGGGACCCCCAATCAGCCCCAGCATTTT.

In its sample, this clone was seen many times. This chain links TRBV9 with TRBJ1-1; D is possibly TRBD1 (5 bases). CDR3 length: 14 residues. From germline, CDR1 is SGDLS and CDR2 YYNGEE. Trimming removed 4 bases at V and 4 bases at J, with 14 bases between. CDR3 nucleotide sequence: TGTGCCAGCAGCCCCTCAGTGGGGGGCACTGAAGCTTTCTTT. This codes for CASSPSVGGTEAFF.

J is TRBJ2-1 and V is TRBV24-1; D may be TRBD2 (6 bases). Between the trimmed V and J ends, which lost 1 base and 0 bases, there was a span of 18 bases. CDR3 length equals 19 residues. The germline CDR1 and CDR2 sequences are KGHDR and SFDVKD. Written as DNA, the CDR3 is TGTGCCACCAGTGATTTCGCGGCGGGCGGGGTGAGCTCCTACAATGAGCAGTTCTTC. Its protein is CATSDFAAGGVSSYNEQFF.

This clone came up once. V gene TRBV3-1 (or the pseudogene TRBV3-2) combines with J gene TRBJ2-5, with TRBD2 identical over 7 bases. This CDR3 region has 16 residues. CDR1 and CDR2 (germline): LGHDT, YNNKEL (reference sequence). The V segment lost 1 base and the J segment 1 base; nucleotides outside the gene matches: 6. The CDR3 nucleotides read TGTGCCAGCAGCCAAGTGACAGCGGGGCTCCAAGAGACCCAGTACTTC. It codes for CASSQVTAGLQETQYF.

The chain has TRBV5-1 and TRBJ2-1, with 7 positions matching TRBD1. The V gene's germline CDR1 is SGHRS and CDR2 YFSETQ. The CDR3 is 16 residues long. Trimming took 4 bases from V and 5 from J; bases not matched to a gene: 12. The CDR3 nucleotides are TGCGCCAGCAGCCTAAGACAGGGATTGGCTGACAATGAGCAGTTCTTC. It codes for CASSLRQGLADNEQFF.

This sequence joins TRBV5-6 and TRBJ2-3, with 10 positions matching TRBD2. The CDR3 has 17 residues. CDR1 and CDR2 (germline): SGHDT, YYEEEE. The V segment lost 3 bases and the J segment 1 base; nucleotides outside the gene matches: 8. CDR3 residues: CASSYPLAGAGTDTQYF. In nucleotides, the CDR3 is TGTGCCAGCAGCTACCCCCTAGCGGGAGCGGGCACAGATACGCAGTATTTT.